This is a list of T cell receptor beta chains from one sample in a study of early stage breast cancer tumors. Data came from immunoSEQ multiplex PCR; TCRdb stores just in-frame clones and leaves some out. Among 50,000 to 65,000 clones, 75% to 95% were seen once, and the ten largest hold less than 6.5%. The specimen was blood. Receptors were obtained from a person between 65 and 79 years old with breast cancer. CDR3s include the opening cysteine and the closing phenylalanine or tryptophan. A D gene is named only where the DNA matches it firmly. Clone size is shown for a subset of rows, as once, few, many or a class of expanded clone.

v_call	d_call	j_call	clone_size	cdr3_nt	cdr3_aa
TRBV5-1	NA	TRBJ1-3	NA	TGCGCCAGCAGCTTGGGGCAACCTGACACCATATATTTT	CASSLGQPDTIYF
TRBV9	NA	TRBJ2-7	NA	TGTGCCAGCAGCGTAGACTATAGGAGCGAGCAGTACTTC	CASSVDYRSEQYF
TRBV6-1	TRBD2	TRBJ2-1	NA	TGTGCCAGCAGGAAAGCGGGAGGCGAATACAATGAGCAGTTCTTC	CASRKAGGEYNEQFF
TRBV6-1	NA	TRBJ1-5	NA	TGTGCCAGCAGTGAAGTAGGGGCTAGCAATCAGCCCCAGCATTTT	CASSEVGASNQPQHF
TRBV29-1	TRBD1	TRBJ1-2	NA	TGCAGCGCGGGGGAGACAGGGGCCCCGGGGGGCTACACCTTC	CSAGETGAPGGYTF
TRBV5-6	TRBD2	TRBJ2-5	NA	TGTGCCAGCAGCCTAGGACTAGCGGGGAGCGGGGAGACCCAGTACTTC	CASSLGLAGSGETQYF
TRBV5-1	NA	TRBJ1-5	NA	TGCGCCAGCAGCCCGTCACCGCGGCGGATCAATCAGCCCCAGCATTTT	CASSPSPRRINQPQHF
TRBV5-1	NA	TRBJ2-6	NA	TGCGCCAGCAGCTTGGACAGGGCTTCACTCTCTGGGGCCAACGTCCTGACTTTC	CASSLDRASLSGANVLTF
TRBV5-1	NA	TRBJ1-1	NA	TGCGCCAGCAGCTTCGACAGTGTGAACACTGAAGCTTTCTTT	CASSFDSVNTEAFF
TRBV7-9	TRBD1	TRBJ1-6	NA	TGTGCCAGCAGCCGTGGGAGAACCGGGACAGTTCAATCACCCCTCCACTTT	CASSRGRTGTVQSPLHF
TRBV18	TRBD2	TRBJ2-1	NA	TGTGCCAGCTCACAGGGACTAGCTGGAGGCAATGAGCAGTTCTTC	CASSQGLAGGNEQFF
TRBV5-6	NA	TRBJ2-2	NA	TGTGCCAGCAGCTTGCTTGCGGGGGCGCGAATCGGGGAGCTGTTTTTT	CASSLLAGARIGELFF
TRBV19	NA	TRBJ1-5	NA	TGTGCCAGTAGTCCCCTTTCGACAATCACCCAGCATTTT	CASSPLSTITQHF
TRBV6-6	NA	TRBJ1-6	NA	TGTGCCAGCAAGGCGGGTCTACTCCACTTT	CASKAGLLHF
TRBV7-9	NA	TRBJ1-2	NA	TGTGCCAGCAGCTTATCAAACCCGCTTCGGGTGTATGGCTACACCTTC	CASSLSNPLRVYGYTF
TRBV10-3	TRBD2	TRBJ2-3	NA	TGTGCCATCCTCCCGACTAGCGGGGGGATGGTCACGCAGTATTTT	CAILPTSGGMVTQYF
TRBV27	NA	TRBJ1-6	NA	TGTGCCAGCAGTTTATTCGACGGACTGAATTCACCCCTCCACTTT	CASSLFDGLNSPLHF
TRBV30	TRBD1	TRBJ1-6	NA	TGTGCCTGGAGTGACCGACAGGGCCGTTCACCCCTCCACTTT	CAWSDRQGRSPLHF
TRBV7-6	NA	TRBJ1-2	NA	TGTGCCAGCACCCTGGGGGGGAACTATGGCTACACCTTC	CASTLGGNYGYTF
TRBV2	NA	TRBJ1-5	NA	TGTGCCAGCAGTGATTGGCAGGGTGGGCAGCCCCAGCATTTT	CASSDWQGGQPQHF
TRBV5-6	NA	TRBJ1-6	once	TGTGCCAGCAGCTCCCGGACAGACATCGCGAGCTCCTATAATTCACCCCTCCACTTT	CASSSRTDIASSYNSPLHF
TRBV10-3	TRBD1	TRBJ1-2	NA	TGTGCCACCGGGACAGGGCTGGCCTATGGCTACACCTTC	CATGTGLAYGYTF
TRBV19	TRBD1	TRBJ2-7	NA	TGTGCCAGTAGTTCGGACAGGAACTACGAGCAGTACTTC	CASSSDRNYEQYF
TRBV4-1	NA	TRBJ2-1	NA	TGCGCCAGCAGCCCCGGGAGTTTAAGCGTCGGTAATGAGCAGTTCTTC	CASSPGSLSVGNEQFF
TRBV28	NA	TRBJ1-1	NA	TGTGCCAGCAGTTTCGATTTGGGGAGGAGGGGAGCTTTCTTT	CASSFDLGRRGAFF
TRBV4-1	TRBD2	TRBJ2-1	NA	TGCGCCAGCAGCCAAGACGAAACGGGGGGGTACAATGAGCAGTTCTTC	CASSQDETGGYNEQFF